The sequence of this TCR beta chain was determined in a study of type 1 regulatory T cells (dated by TCRdb to about 2021). Background for the entire study: An in vitro protocol by which a Tr1-enriched, alloantigen-specific CD4 T cell product named T-allo10 was generated was characterized in the study. Patients with hematological malignancies who were receiving allogeneic hematopoietic stem cell transplantation were the group in which T-allo10 was being clinically evaluated.

Reads for this sample came from an Illumina MiSeq. TCRdb applied fastp at Q25 and MiXCR to the public reads, then kept only in-frame beta chains. A single entry per CDR3 protein holds the most common genes and DNA from its merged rows. Within this sample are 80,000 to 100,000 distinct CDR3 sequences, with around 30% of them counted one time only. Roughly 2.4% of the sample rests with the top ten. The V end loses 3 bases and the J end loses 6 bases, and a stretch of 8 bases separates them. The CDR3 contains 13 residues, cysteine and phenylalanine counted. CDR3 DNA only is kept here, 39 bases in frame from base 1. CDR1 and CDR2, per the germline V gene (reference sequence), are LNHDA and SQIVND. About this clonotype: Its target antigen remains unknown. The input lacks base qualities; no much larger clone sits a single base away.

Sequencing was performed on CD4+ T cells, either the whole sample or a sorted fraction (not recorded which). Recombination joined TRBV19 with TRBJ2-2; matching of 6 bases hints at TRBD2 as the D gene. The sequence came from a human donor in good health. The CDR3 is CASSIGGPGELFF. The DNA sequence follows: TGTGCCAGTAGTATCGGGGGTCCCGGGGAGCTGTTTTTT.